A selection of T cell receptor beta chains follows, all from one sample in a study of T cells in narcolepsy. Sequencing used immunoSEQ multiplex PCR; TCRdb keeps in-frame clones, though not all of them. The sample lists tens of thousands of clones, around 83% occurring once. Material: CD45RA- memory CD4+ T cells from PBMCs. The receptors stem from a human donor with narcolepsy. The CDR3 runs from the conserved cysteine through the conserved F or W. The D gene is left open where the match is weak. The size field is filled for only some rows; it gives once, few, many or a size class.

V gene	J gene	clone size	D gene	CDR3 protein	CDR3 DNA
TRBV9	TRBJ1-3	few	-	CASSVRDSGNTIYF	TGTGCCAGCAGCGTACGGGACTCTGGAAACACCATATATTTT
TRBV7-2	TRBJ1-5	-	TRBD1	CASSSHDRGDQPQHF	TGTGCCAGCAGCTCGCACGACAGGGGAGATCAGCCCCAGCATTTT
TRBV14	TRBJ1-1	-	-	CASSHGGLTEAFF	TGTGCCAGCAGCCACGGAGGGCTCACTGAAGCTTTCTTT
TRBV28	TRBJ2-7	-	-	CASSPGIPYEQYF	TGTGCCAGCAGCCCAGGGATTCCCTACGAGCAGTACTTC
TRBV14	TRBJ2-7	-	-	CASSRDLAGEQYF	TGTGCCAGCAGCCGGGACTTGGCGGGGGAGCAGTACTTC
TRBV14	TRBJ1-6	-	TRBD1	CASSYDRGPSPLHF	TGTGCCAGCAGTTACGACAGGGGGCCTTCACCCCTCCACTTT
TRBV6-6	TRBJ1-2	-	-	CASSYSGVGYTF	TGTGCCAGCAGTTACTCGGGGGTCGGCTACACCTTC
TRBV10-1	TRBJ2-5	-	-	CASSEGREKTQYF	TGCGCCAGCAGTGAAGGCAGGGAAAAGACCCAGTACTTC
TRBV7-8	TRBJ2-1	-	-	CASSLDLGDEQFF	TGTGCCAGCAGCTTAGATTTGGGGGATGAGCAGTTCTTC
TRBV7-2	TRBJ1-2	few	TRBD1	CASSLRGDRMGYTF	TGTGCCAGCAGCTTAAGGGGGGACAGGATGGGCTACACCTTC
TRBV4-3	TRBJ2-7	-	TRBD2	CASSQVASGGGTYEQYF	TGCGCCAGCAGCCAAGTCGCTAGCGGGGGGGGTACCTACGAGCAGTACTTC
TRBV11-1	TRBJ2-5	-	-	CASSVDGGSETQYF	TGTGCCAGCAGCGTAGACGGAGGTTCTGAGACCCAGTACTTC
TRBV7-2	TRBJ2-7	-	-	CASSTDTLTYQTYEQYF	TGTGCCAGCAGCACCGACACTCTTACATATCAAACCTACGAGCAGTACTTC
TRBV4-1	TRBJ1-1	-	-	CASSQVLLRGEAFF	TGCGCCAGCAGCCAAGTTCTCTTACGAGGTGAAGCTTTCTTT
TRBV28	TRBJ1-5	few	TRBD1	CASSSPDRALGPQHF	TGTGCCAGCAGTTCTCCGGACAGGGCTCTGGGGCCCCAGCATTTT
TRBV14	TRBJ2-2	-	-	CASSRRRSPTGELFF	TGTGCCAGCAGCCGTCGACGGTCCCCCACCGGGGAGCTGTTTTTT
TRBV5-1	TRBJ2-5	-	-	CASSLGGGQETQYF	TGCGCCAGCAGCTTAGGGGGGGGCCAAGAGACCCAGTACTTC
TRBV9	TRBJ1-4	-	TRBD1	CASSPRGQGRGTNEKLFF	TGTGCCAGCAGCCCCCGGGGACAGGGGAGGGGAACTAATGAAAAACTGTTTTTT
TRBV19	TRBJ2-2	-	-	CASAQGVRDTGELFF	TGTGCCAGCGCCCAGGGAGTGAGGGACACCGGGGAGCTGTTTTTT
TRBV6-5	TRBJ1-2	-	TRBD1	CASSYMVGTATYGYTF	TGTGCCAGCAGTTACATGGTGGGGACAGCGACCTATGGCTACACCTTC
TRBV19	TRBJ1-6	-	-	CASSLVGQGGTPLHF	TGTGCCAGTAGTCTGGTGGGCCAGGGAGGGACACCCCTCCACTTT
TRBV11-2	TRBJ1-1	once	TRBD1	CASSLDRGTEAFF	TGTGCCAGCAGCTTGGACAGGGGCACTGAAGCTTTCTTT
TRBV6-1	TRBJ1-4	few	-	CASTQELANEKLFF	TGTGCCAGCACCCAAGAACTGGCTAATGAAAAACTGTTTTTT
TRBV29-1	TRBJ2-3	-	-	CSVVEVSDTQYF	TGCAGCGTTGTTGAGGTTTCAGATACGCAGTATTTT
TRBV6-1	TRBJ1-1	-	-	CASIDRLPGEAFF	TGTGCCAGCATTGACAGGCTCCCTGGTGAAGCTTTCTTT
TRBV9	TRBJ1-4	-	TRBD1	CASSVGGTGSEKLFF	TGTGCCAGCAGCGTCGGGGGGACAGGGAGTGAAAAACTGTTTTTT
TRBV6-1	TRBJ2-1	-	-	CASSEMFGGFNEQFF	TGTGCCAGCAGTGAGATGTTCGGGGGATTCAATGAGCAGTTCTTC
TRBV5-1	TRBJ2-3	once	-	CASSLRGLPTDTQYF	TGCGCCAGCAGCTTGCGAGGACTTCCCACAGATACGCAGTATTTT
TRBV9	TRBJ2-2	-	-	CASSAEVTGELFF	TGTGCCAGCAGCGCCGAGGTTACCGGGGAGCTGTTTTTT
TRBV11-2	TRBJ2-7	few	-	CASSVYRVIASYEQYF	TGTGCCAGCAGCGTTTACAGGGTGATAGCGTCCTACGAGCAGTACTTC
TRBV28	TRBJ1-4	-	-	CASSPVPAATNEKLFF	TGTGCCAGCAGTCCGGTTCCCGCTGCAACTAATGAAAAACTGTTTTTT
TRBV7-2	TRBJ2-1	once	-	CASSSRGAFYNEQFF	TGTGCCAGCAGCTCCCGGGGGGCCTTCTACAATGAGCAGTTCTTC
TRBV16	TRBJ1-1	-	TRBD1	CASSQWLGGGEDTEAFF	TGTGCCAGCAGCCAATGGTTAGGGGGCGGAGAGGACACTGAAGCTTTCTTT
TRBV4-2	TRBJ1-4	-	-	CASSQLASATNEKLFF	TGTGCCAGCAGCCAACTGGCGTCCGCAACTAATGAAAAACTGTTTTTT
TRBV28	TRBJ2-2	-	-	CASSTGGVGTGELFF	TGTGCCAGCAGTACAGGGGGGGTTGGCACCGGGGAGCTGTTTTTT
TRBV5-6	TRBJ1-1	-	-	CASSLVQGGSNTEAFF	TGTGCCAGCAGCTTGGTACAGGGAGGATCGAACACTGAAGCTTTCTTT
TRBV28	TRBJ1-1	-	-	CASIGSAGTNTEAFF	TGTGCCAGCATTGGATCCGCAGGAACGAACACTGAAGCTTTCTTT
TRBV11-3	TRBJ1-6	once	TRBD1	CASSSTGGWNSPLHF	TGTGCCAGCAGCTCGACAGGGGGCTGGAATTCACCCCTCCACTTT
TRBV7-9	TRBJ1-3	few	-	CASSLRSGSGNTIYF	TGTGCCAGCAGCTTACGTTCAGGGTCTGGAAACACCATATATTTT
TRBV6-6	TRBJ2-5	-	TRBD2	CASRGGGETQYF	TGTGCCAGCAGGGGGGGAGGGGAGACCCAGTACTTC
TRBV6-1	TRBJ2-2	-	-	CASSEVSTGELFF	TGTGCCAGCAGTGAAGTCTCAACCGGGGAGCTGTTTTTT
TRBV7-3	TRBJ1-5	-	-	CASSLTGGSNQPQHF	TGTGCCAGCAGCTTAACGGGGGGTTCCAATCAGCCCCAGCATTTT
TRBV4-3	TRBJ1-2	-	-	CASSQDTFVGYGYTF	TGCGCCAGCAGCCAAGACACTTTTGTGGGCTATGGCTACACCTTC
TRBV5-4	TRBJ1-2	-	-	CASSLNKGRSGYTF	TGTGCCAGCAGCTTGAATAAGGGGCGGAGTGGCTACACCTTC
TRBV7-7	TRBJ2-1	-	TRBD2	CASSPLAGQTYNEQFF	TGTGCCAGCAGCCCTCTAGCGGGGCAGACCTACAATGAGCAGTTCTTC
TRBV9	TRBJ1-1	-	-	CASSAAMNTEAFF	TGTGCCAGCAGCGCGGCCATGAACACTGAAGCTTTCTTT
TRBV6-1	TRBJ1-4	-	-	CASTAIETLNEKLFF	TGTGCCAGCACTGCCATCGAAACACTTAATGAAAAACTGTTTTTT
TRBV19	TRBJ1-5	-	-	CASFPGAGNQPQHF	TGTGCCAGTTTCCCGGGGGCTGGCAATCAGCCCCAGCATTTT
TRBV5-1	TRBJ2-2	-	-	CASSLVLNTGELFF	TGCGCCAGCAGCTTGGTCCTGAACACCGGGGAGCTGTTTTTT
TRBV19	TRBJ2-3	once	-	CASSISKGGTQYF	TGTGCCAGTAGTATAAGCAAGGGAGGCACGCAGTATTTT
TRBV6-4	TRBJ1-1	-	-	CASSVGGRGTEAFF	TGTGCCAGCAGTGTAGGAGGGAGAGGCACTGAAGCTTTCTTT
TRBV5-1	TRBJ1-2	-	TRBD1	CASSPLQGANYGYTF	TGCGCCAGCAGCCCCCTACAGGGGGCGAACTATGGCTACACCTTC